This entry lists 32 T cell receptor beta chains sequenced from one sample in a study of identical twins. TCRdb reprocessed the 5' RACE reads via MiXCR and lists one record per CDR3 protein. The repertoire holds 350,000 to 500,000 distinct CDR3 sequences, with about a fifth as singletons. Sample: naive T cells sorted from blood. These receptors were taken from a man aged 45-60 years in good health.

The sample holds a few counts of this clonotype. The rearrangement links TRBV18 to TRBJ2-7, with D perhaps TRBD2 (5 bases). The V end was cut by 5 bases, the J end by 5 bases, with 7 bases between. Germline V lookup: CDR1 KGHSH, CDR2 LQKENI. The CDR3 is 11 residues long. CDR3 nucleotides: TGTGCCAGCTCAGCCGGGGACGAGCAGTACTTC. Its translation: CASSAGDEQYF. The whole variable domain, filled in from reference TRBV18 and TRBJ2-7, reads NAGVMQNPRHLVRRRGQEARLRCSPMKGHSHVYWYRQLPEEGLKFMVYLQKENIIDESGMPKERFSAEFPKEGPSILRIQQVVRGDSAAYFCASSAGDEQYFGPGTRLTVT.

This clonotype has more than one count but fewer than ten. The chain is built from TRBV12-3 or TRBV12-4 and TRBJ2-5, with D possibly matching TRBD2 (6 bases). This CDR3 comprises 13 residues. The V end lost 1 base, the J end lost 8 bases, and 11 bases lay between the germline ends. CDR3 amino acids: CASSLGGIGTQYF. CDR3 nucleotides: TGTGCCAGCAGTTTAGGCGGGATTGGAACCCAGTACTTC.

This clonotype has only a few counts. The chain combines TRBV20-1 with TRBJ1-5; possibly TRBD1 for D (5 bases). CDR1 and CDR2 (germline): DFQATT, SNEGSKA (reference sequence). Trimming took 1 base from V and 5 from J, leaving 9 bases between them. CDR3 length: 13 residues. The CDR3 DNA reads as TGCAGTGCTAGAGCGGGGACGGATCAGCCCCAGCATTTT. It is translated as CSARAGTDQPQHF.

The gene calls are TRBV15 and TRBJ1-1; D gene uncertain. The length of the CDR3 is 13 residues. V was shortened by 1 base and J by 5 bases, with 8 bases between the two germline ends. Germline V lookup: CDR1 LNHNV, CDR2 YYDKDF (reference sequence). For the CDR3, the DNA is TGTGCCACCAGCAGAGGGTACGAGACTGAAGCTTTCTTT. Amino acids: CATSRGYETEAFF.

This chain joins TRBV4-2 and TRBJ2-5; 10 positions agree with TRBD1. The CDR3 runs to 15 residues. Germline loops: CDR1 LGHNA, CDR2 YNFKEQ. Unmatched junction bases numbered 6, after V lost 4 bases and J lost 4 bases. CDR3 DNA sequence: TGTGCCAGCAGCCTACGGGACAGGGGACGAGAGACCCAGTACTTC. Its protein is CASSLRDRGRETQYF.

Ten or more counts support this clonotype. The genes are TRBV5-1 and TRBJ2-5; 8 bases are a match to TRBD2. This CDR3 has 15 amino acids. The V segment lost 0 bases and the J segment 3 bases; nucleotides outside the gene matches: 4. CDR1 is SGHRS, CDR2 YFSETQ, per germline. The CDR3 region is CASSLGSSGEETQYF. CDR3 in DNA: TGCGCCAGCAGCTTGGGAAGTAGCGGGGAAGAGACCCAGTACTTC. The full variable domain, its missing parts supplied by reference TRBV5-1 and TRBJ2-5, is KAGVTQTPRYLIKTRGQQVTLSCSPISGHRSVSWYQQTPGQGLQFLFEYFSETQRNKGNFPGRFSGRQFSNSRSEMNVSTLELGDSALYLCASSLGSSGEETQYFGPGTRLLVL.

This clonotype was picked up a small number of times. CDR3 DNA sequence: TGTGCCAGCAGTTATGTCCCCTTCTCATCGTCAGGCGGACGCGCCGATACGCAGTATTTT. Amino acids: CASSYVPFSSSGGRADTQYF. This rearrangement joins TRBV6-2 or TRBV6-3 to TRBJ2-3; no reliable D call. Germline V gene sequence: CDR1 MNHEY, CDR2 SVGEGT. V was shortened by 3 bases and J by 6 bases, with 31 bases between the two germline ends. The CDR3 length is 20 residues.

This clonotype was recorded a few times. The chain combines TRBV28 with TRBJ2-2; D unresolved. V dropped 6 bases and J dropped 6 bases, with 8 bases sitting between them. CDR1 MDHEN and CDR2 SYDVKM come from the germline V gene. The CDR3 loop spans 12 amino acids. In nucleotides, the CDR3 is TGTGCCAGCAGATTAGGAGCCGGGGAGCTGTTTTTT. Protein product: CASRLGAGELFF.

This sequence joins TRBV5-5 and TRBJ2-1, with 10 bases that match TRBD2. Germline V gene lookup returns CDR1 SGHKS and CDR2 YYEKEE (reference sequence). V shed 4 bases and J 3 bases; nucleotides not matched to a gene: 7. The CDR3 totals 16 residues. CDR3 sequence (DNA): TGTGCCAGCAGCCCCCAGGGACTAGCGCTCTACAATGAGCAGTTCTTC. It yields the protein CASSPQGLALYNEQFF.

This clonotype was seen more than once but under ten times. The chain couples TRBV29-1 to TRBJ2-1; D not resolved. The length of the CDR3 is 13 residues. Trimming removed 1 base from V and 6 bases from J, with 10 bases in between. Germline values: CDR1 SQVTM, CDR2 ANQGSEA. CDR3: CSVEVGTGNEQFF. The CDR3 bases are TGCAGCGTTGAAGTGGGTACTGGCAATGAGCAGTTCTTC.

A word on this clonotype: A read error may explain this, as a much larger clone is one base away. The gene calls are TRBV20-1 and TRBJ2-1; unclear D gene. Germline V gives CDR1 DFQATT, CDR2 SNEGSKA (reference sequence). CDR3 size: 16 residues. Trimming took off 6 bases at V and 9 bases at J, with 27 bases between the two ends. The CDR3 loop is CSAPNLSRPIWAEQFF. The CDR3 bases are TGCAGTGCCCCAAACCTGAGCAGACCTATTTGGGCTGAGCAGTTCTTC.

The CDR3: CASSWGSGNRYNEQFF. In nucleotides, the CDR3 is TGTGCCAGCAGCTGGGGGAGCGGGAACCGATACAATGAGCAGTTCTTC. The genes are TRBV11-2 and TRBJ2-1; 7 nucleotides line up with TRBD2. CDR1 SGHAT and CDR2 FQNNGV come from the germline V gene. After removal of 4 bases from V and 4 bases from J, the junction contained 10 bases not matched to a gene. The CDR3 length is 16 residues.

The V gene is TRBV6-5, the J gene TRBJ2-5; no clear D gene. Germline V gene data show CDR1 as MNHEY and CDR2 as SVGAGI. V dropped 4 bases and J dropped 5 bases, with 11 bases sitting between them. The CDR3 contains 13 residues. The CDR3 loop reads CASSSDLGETQYF. The CDR3 nucleotides are TGTGCCAGCAGTTCGGACCTCGGGGAGACCCAGTACTTC.

This clonotype came up a few times. The chain recombines TRBV7-2 with TRBJ1-5; unclear D gene. Looked up from germline, CDR1 is SGHTA and CDR2 is FQGNSA. This CDR3 has 16 amino acids. V lost 1 base and J 1 base, leaving 11 bases between the germline ends. CDR3 in amino acids: CASSLVAGSSNQPQHF. In nucleotides, the CDR3 is TGTGCCAGCAGCTTAGTCGCGGGATCGAGCAATCAGCCCCAGCATTTT.

The sample holds many counts of this clonotype. CDR3 DNA: TGTGCCAGCAGCCGGGTTGACTACGAGCAGTACTTC. This encodes CASSRVDYEQYF. The rearrangement joins TRBV3-1 to TRBJ2-7, with D unclear. This CDR3 contains 12 residues. The V end was cut by 4 bases, the J end by 3 bases, with 7 bases between. In germline, CDR1 is LGHDT, CDR2 YNNKEL (reference sequence).

This clonotype was detected ten times or more. V is TRBV5-1 and J is TRBJ1-5, with a weak D call TRBD1 (6 bases). Trimming pared 5 bases from V and 4 bases from J, leaving 13 bases between. Germline loops: CDR1 SGHRS, CDR2 YFSETQ. The CDR3 consists of 14 residues. CDR3 region: CASSPGGGNQPQHF. DNA of the CDR3: TGCGCCAGCAGTCCTGGAGGGGGAAATCAGCCCCAGCATTTT.

This clonotype was counted between two and nine times. The chain links TRBV27 to TRBJ2-1; 13 bases are shared with TRBD2. The CDR3 consists of 15 residues. CDR1 is MNHEY, CDR2 SMNVEV, per germline (reference sequence). With V trimmed by 5 bases and J by 12 bases, 10 bases remained unmatched. CDR3 bases: TGTGCCAGCAGTCCGGGGACTAGCGGGGCCAACAGGCAGTTCTTC. Translating it yields CASSPGTSGANRQFF.

This clonotype was recorded many times. V gene TRBV15 combines with J gene TRBJ2-1, with 7 bases aligning to TRBD2. CDR1 and CDR2 (germline): LNHNV, YYDKDF (reference sequence). CDR3 length equals 16 residues. The trim removed 1 base at V and 3 bases at J, leaving 6 bases unmatched. The CDR3 sequence is CATSRGLARRYNEQFF. In DNA form, the CDR3 reads TGTGCCACCAGCAGAGGACTAGCTCGCCGCTACAATGAGCAGTTCTTC.

This clonotype was detected a few times. The chain recombines TRBV25-1 with TRBJ2-2; 9 bases fit TRBD2. J was trimmed by 1 base and V by 6 bases; bases with no gene match: 3. This CDR3 region has 15 residues. Germline CDR1 is MGHDK and CDR2 is SYGVNS. CDR3 DNA sequence: TGTGCCAGCAGAGGAGCGGGAGGGAACACCGGGGAGCTGTTTTTT. Residues: CASRGAGGNTGELFF. Variable domain in full (rest from reference TRBV25-1 and TRBJ2-2): EADIYQTPRYLVIGTGKKITLECSQTMGHDKMYWYQQDPGMELHLIHYSYGVNSTEKGDLSSESTVSRIRTEHFPLTLESARPSHTSQYLCASRGAGGNTGELFFGEGSRLTVL.

This clonotype was recorded at least ten times. This chain connects TRBV30 to TRBJ2-2, with 8 bases aligning to TRBD1. Trimming took 3 bases from V and 1 from J; bases not matched to a gene: 1. Germline assignment: CDR1 GTSNPN and CDR2 SVGIG (reference sequence). This CDR3 contains 14 residues. CDR3 protein: CAWRGQGNTGELFF. The CDR3 bases are TGTGCCTGGAGAGGACAGGGGAACACCGGGGAGCTGTTTTTT.

The rearrangement uses TRBV5-5 and TRBJ2-7; TRBD2 aligns across 12 bases. V dropped 6 bases and J dropped 6; count of bases not matched to a gene: 10. CDR1 and CDR2 (germline): SGHKS, YYEKEE (reference sequence). The CDR3 is made up of 15 amino acids. CDR3 residues: CASTVTSGSWGEQYF. In nucleotides, the CDR3 is TGTGCCAGCACCGTGACTAGCGGGAGTTGGGGCGAGCAGTACTTC.

This chain links TRBV28 with TRBJ2-3; D is possibly TRBD2 (5 bases). Trimming shortened V by 5 bases and J by 4 bases, and 19 bases separated the two germline ends. The germline gives CDR1 MDHEN, CDR2 SYDVKM. The CDR3 consists of 16 residues. CDR3 residues: CASSSPVSGLSDTQYF. The CDR3 coding sequence is TGTGCCAGCAGTAGCCCCGTGTCGGGGTTGTCAGATACGCAGTATTTT.

The rearrangement joins TRBV5-4 to TRBJ2-1; 7 nucleotides align to TRBD1. V lost 7 bases, J lost 0 bases, and 1 base stayed unmatched. The CDR3 has 13 residues. CDR1 is SGHNT and CDR2 is YYREEE in the germline V gene (reference sequence). For the CDR3, the DNA is TGTGCCAGCGGACAGGACTCCTACAATGAGCAGTTCTTC. Translating gives CASGQDSYNEQFF.

The rearrangement links TRBV28 to TRBJ1-2; D unclear. Germline CDR1 reads MDHEN; CDR2 reads SYDVKM. Trimming stripped 8 bases from V and 3 bases from J, with 7 bases between. The CDR3 spans 11 residues. The CDR3 sequence is CASREYYGYTF. The CDR3 DNA follows: TGTGCCAGCCGGGAGTACTATGGCTACACCTTC.

This clonotype was recorded a few times. CDR3 in amino acids: CASSRTGAAYEQYF. The CDR3 nucleotides read TGTGCCAGCAGCCGAACAGGGGCCGCCTACGAGCAGTACTTC. V gene TRBV6-1 combines with J gene TRBJ2-7; 7 bases are a match to TRBD1. The CDR3 extends over 14 amino acids. The V segment lost 6 bases and the J segment 2 bases; nucleotides outside the gene matches: 7. Germline loops: CDR1 MNHNS, CDR2 SASEGT.

The chain has TRBV11-2 and TRBJ2-7; TRBD1 is a possible D gene (6 bases). The ends were cut back, 7 bases at V and 8 bases at J, with 21 bases in the middle. The germline V gene has CDR1 SGHAT and CDR2 FQNNGV. The CDR3 length is 14 residues. The CDR3 coding sequence is TGTGCCAGCACCCCAGGGGAAGGGGGAAGGAAGCAGTACTTC. Protein product: CASTPGEGGRKQYF.

This clonotype was found a few times. The genes are TRBV27 and TRBJ2-4, with D possibly matching TRBD1 (5 bases). The germline V gene encodes CDR1 MNHEY and CDR2 SMNVEV (reference sequence). This CDR3 region has 17 residues. Trimming shortened V by 6 bases and J by 3 bases, and 21 bases separated the two germline ends. For the CDR3, the DNA is TGTGCCAGCAGCCTATTGGGGCCCTCCCAGGTCAAAAACATTCAGTACTTC. It specifies CASSLLGPSQVKNIQYF.

This chain links TRBV14 with TRBJ2-2, with 14 bases fitting TRBD2. Germline V gives CDR1 SGHDN, CDR2 FVKESK. This CDR3 contains 17 residues. The V and J ends lost 3 bases and 5 bases, in that order; junction bases with no gene match: 5. CDR3: CASSQGLAGVWTGELFF. The CDR3 DNA follows: TGTGCCAGCAGCCAGGGACTAGCGGGAGTTTGGACCGGGGAGCTGTTTTTT.

This chain joins TRBV20-1 and TRBJ2-5, with a weak D call TRBD1 (5 bases). The length of the CDR3 is 12 residues. CDR1 and CDR2 (germline): DFQATT, SNEGSKA (reference sequence). V dropped 1 base and J dropped 7 bases, with 10 bases sitting between them. This chain's CDR3 is CSARVARGTQYF. CDR3 DNA sequence: TGCAGTGCTAGAGTAGCTAGGGGGACCCAGTACTTC.

This rearrangement joins TRBV10-3 to TRBJ2-3; the match to TRBD2 covers 7 bases. Germline V lookup: CDR1 ENHRY, CDR2 SYGVKD. This CDR3 spans 14 amino acids. With V trimmed by 5 bases and J by 6 bases, 8 bases remained unmatched. CDR3 residues: CAISIRDYGDTQYF. The CDR3 DNA is TGTGCCATCAGTATCCGGGACTATGGGGATACGCAGTATTTT.

The rearrangement joins TRBV6-1 to TRBJ2-2; TRBD2 agrees at 10 bases. The V gene's germline CDR1 is MNHNS and CDR2 SASEGT. V lost 7 bases to trimming and J lost 5 bases; unmatched junction nucleotides: 7. This CDR3 comprises 15 residues. Here the CDR3 DNA reads TGTGCCAGCACCTCTAAGCGGGAGGGGACCGGGGAGCTGTTTTTT. As protein: CASTSKREGTGELFF.

This clonotype appeared a few times. The chain links TRBV24-1 to TRBJ1-1; D not resolved. V lost 1 base and J 7 bases, leaving 6 bases between the germline ends. Germline CDR1 is KGHDR and CDR2 is SFDVKD. This CDR3 spans 12 amino acids. The CDR3 DNA reads TGTGCCACCAGTGATTTCGTGGGTGAAGCTTTCTTT. Its translation is CATSDFVGEAFF.